This record looks at one T cell receptor beta chain sequence and its context. This receptor's antigen is unknown. No much larger clone exists at a distance of one base, and base qualities are not known. Enrolling through a virtual design, the prospective study's participants ranged in age from roughly 18 to 90 years and lived across 24 United States geographic areas. Cohort assignment in the prospective study relied on participant-reported clinical history from a screening survey and a study questionnaire. Recovered participants in ImmuneRACE Cohort 3 were defined by two consecutive negative NP/OP PCR tests, clearance by a healthcare professional, or resolution of symptoms. Mobile phlebotomists in the prospective study collected whole blood, serum and a nasopharyngeal or oropharyngeal swab from every participant. Participants in the prospective study had the option to provide additional blood draws and questionnaires over a roughly 2-month period. Before DNA extraction, prospective study blood samples were shipped either frozen or at room temperature.

TCRbeta CDR3 regions were amplified from genomic DNA by means of the immunoSEQ Assay, a bias-controlled multiplex PCR. The source study handled its data this way. The number of nucleated cells in each sample was estimated from the amplification of reference gene primers within the assay. Sequence reads were collapsed and filtered to measure the absolute abundance of every unique TCRbeta CDR3 rearrangement. Productive Simpson clonality was computed per sample as the square root of Simpson's diversity index over productive rearrangements. Not all clones reach the TCRdb copy of this immuneACCESS table, which keeps in-frame sequences only. Checked studies attribute under half of the gap to unresolved V genes and leave the rest unexplained. V and J calls and clone size follow that table, whereas D and trimming were derived from the DNA. The sample includes around 450,000 clones, with about 90% observed a single time. 0.7% of the sample is held by the ten biggest clonotypes.

The data are from a study of blood T cell repertoires in COVID-19 (dated by TCRdb to the early 2020s). Regarding the research as a whole: Samples covering the acute and convalescent phases of COVID-19 were provided by collaborators in the United States, Italy and Spain. A freely available public database, intended as a resource for researchers studying the immune response to SARS-CoV-2, is where the repertoires were released. Where available, HLA class I and class II types were obtained from metadata supplied by the sample provider rather than from assay-based typing. The prospective study material was composed of cDNA or gDNA derived from T cells, B-cell-depleted T cells, or PBMCs. Samples were obtained from the ongoing ImmuneRACE study (first 160 participants) and from over a thousand subjects provided by 6 global collaborators. Sample metadata almost always included a de-identified subject ID, COVID-19 status, age in years and sex. Deeply sampled blood TCRbeta repertoires from subjects exposed to, actively infected with, or recovered from COVID-19 were included in the dataset.

The CDR3 holds 12 amino acids from the cysteine to the phenylalanine. The read is trimmed to its CDR3 DNA, 36 bases read in frame from base 1. The germline ends are 6 bases apart after V is trimmed by 1 base and J by 5 bases. CDR1 and CDR2 are drawn from the germline V gene (reference sequence): GTSNPN, SVGIG. What the authors observed across the whole study: The amount of clinical and demographic metadata varied by source and participant and was provided uncurated.

The material sequenced was PBMCs or T cells enriched from blood (not recorded which). This TCR came from a woman between 18 and 29 years old who had recovered from COVID-19. Recombination joined TRBV30 with TRBJ1-5; the D gene is perhaps TRBD1, from 6 matching bases. The bases are TGTGCCTGGAGTGGGGGGCATCAGCCCCAGCATTTT. This sequence encodes CAWSGGHQPQHF.